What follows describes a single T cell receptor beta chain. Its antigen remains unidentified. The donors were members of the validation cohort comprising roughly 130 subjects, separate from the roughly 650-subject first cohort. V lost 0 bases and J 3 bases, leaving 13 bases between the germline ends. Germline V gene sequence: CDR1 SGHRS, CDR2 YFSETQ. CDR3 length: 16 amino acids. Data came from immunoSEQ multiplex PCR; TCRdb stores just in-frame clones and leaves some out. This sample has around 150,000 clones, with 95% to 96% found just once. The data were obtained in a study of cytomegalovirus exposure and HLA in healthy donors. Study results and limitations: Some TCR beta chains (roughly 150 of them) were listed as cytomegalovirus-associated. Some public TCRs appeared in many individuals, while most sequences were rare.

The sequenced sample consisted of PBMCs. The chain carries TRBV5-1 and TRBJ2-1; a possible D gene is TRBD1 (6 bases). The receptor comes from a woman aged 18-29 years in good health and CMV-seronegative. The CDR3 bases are TGCGCCAGCAGCTTGGCCGCAGGGGTTAGCTACAATGAGCAGTTCTTC. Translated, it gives CASSLAAGVSYNEQFF.